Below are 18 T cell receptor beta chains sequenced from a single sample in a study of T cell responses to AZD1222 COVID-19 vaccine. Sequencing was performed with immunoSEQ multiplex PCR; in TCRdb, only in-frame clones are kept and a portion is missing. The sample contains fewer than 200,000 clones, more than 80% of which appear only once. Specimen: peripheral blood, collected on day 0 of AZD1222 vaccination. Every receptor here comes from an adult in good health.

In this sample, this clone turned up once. The chain's CDR3 is CASSLIPSGITPYNEQFF. DNA for the CDR3: TGTGCCAGCAGCTTAATCCCTAGCGGGATTACCCCCTACAATGAGCAGTTCTTC. The chain has TRBV7-3 and TRBJ2-1; 9 bases line up with TRBD2. The ends lost 1 base at V and 2 bases at J; junction bases unmatched: 9. Germline loops: CDR1 SGHTA, CDR2 FQGTGA. The CDR3 runs to 18 residues.

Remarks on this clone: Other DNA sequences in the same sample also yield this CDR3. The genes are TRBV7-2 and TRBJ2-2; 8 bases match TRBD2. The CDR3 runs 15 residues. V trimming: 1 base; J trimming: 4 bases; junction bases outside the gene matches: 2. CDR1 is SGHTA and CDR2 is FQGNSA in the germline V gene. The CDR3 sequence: CASSLGGTSTGELFF. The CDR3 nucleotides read TGTGCCAGCAGCTTAGGCGGGACTAGCACCGGGGAGCTGTTTTTT.

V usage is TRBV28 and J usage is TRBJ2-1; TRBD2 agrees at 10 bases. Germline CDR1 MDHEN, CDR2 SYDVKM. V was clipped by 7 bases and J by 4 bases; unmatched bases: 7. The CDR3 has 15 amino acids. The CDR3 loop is CASTYGLAEYNEQFF. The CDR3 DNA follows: TGTGCCAGCACCTACGGACTAGCGGAGTACAATGAGCAGTTCTTC. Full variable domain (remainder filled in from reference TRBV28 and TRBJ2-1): DVKVTQSSRYLVKRTGEKVFLECVQDMDHENMFWYRQDPGLGLRLIYFSYDVKMKEKGDIPEGYSVSREKKERFSLILESASTNQTSMYLCASTYGLAEYNEQFFGPGTRLTVL.

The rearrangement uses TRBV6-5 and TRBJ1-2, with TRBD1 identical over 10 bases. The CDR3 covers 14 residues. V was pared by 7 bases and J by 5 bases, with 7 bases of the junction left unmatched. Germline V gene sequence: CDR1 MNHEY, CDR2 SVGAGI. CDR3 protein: CASKERQGAYGYTF. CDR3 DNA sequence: TGTGCCAGCAAGGAGAGACAGGGGGCTTATGGCTACACCTTC.

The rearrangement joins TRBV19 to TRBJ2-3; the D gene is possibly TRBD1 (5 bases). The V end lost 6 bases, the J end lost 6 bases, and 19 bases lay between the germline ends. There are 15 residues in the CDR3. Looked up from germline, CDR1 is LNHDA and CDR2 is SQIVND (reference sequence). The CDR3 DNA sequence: TGTGCCAGTAGCACTCTTGGGCAGGGTACCGATACGCAGTATTTT. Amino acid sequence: CASSTLGQGTDTQYF.

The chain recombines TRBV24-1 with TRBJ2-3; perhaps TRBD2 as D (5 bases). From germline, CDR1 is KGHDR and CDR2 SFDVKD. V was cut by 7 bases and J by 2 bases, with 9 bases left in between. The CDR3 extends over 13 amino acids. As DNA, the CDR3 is TGTGCCACCAGAGGCCGGGACACAGATACGCAGTATTTT. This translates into CATRGRDTDTQYF.

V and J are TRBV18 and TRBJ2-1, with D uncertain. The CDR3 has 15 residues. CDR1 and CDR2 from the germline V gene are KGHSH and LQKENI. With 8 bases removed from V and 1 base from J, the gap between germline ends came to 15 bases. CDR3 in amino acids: CASLPPTGSYNEQFF. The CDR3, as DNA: TGTGCCAGCCTCCCCCCGACCGGGTCCTACAATGAGCAGTTCTTC.

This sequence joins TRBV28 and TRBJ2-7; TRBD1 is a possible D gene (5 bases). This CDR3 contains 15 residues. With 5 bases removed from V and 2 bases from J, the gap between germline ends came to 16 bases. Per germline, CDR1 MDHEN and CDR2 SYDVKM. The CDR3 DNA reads TGTGCCAGCAGTGTGCTCAAGGGGATTACCTACGAGCAGTACTTC. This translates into CASSVLKGITYEQYF.

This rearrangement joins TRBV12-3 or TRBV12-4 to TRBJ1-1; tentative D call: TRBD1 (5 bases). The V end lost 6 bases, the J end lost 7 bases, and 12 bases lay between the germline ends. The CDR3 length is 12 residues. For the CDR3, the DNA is TGTGCCAGCAGCCTAAACAGGTTTGAAGCTTTCTTT. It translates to CASSLNRFEAFF.

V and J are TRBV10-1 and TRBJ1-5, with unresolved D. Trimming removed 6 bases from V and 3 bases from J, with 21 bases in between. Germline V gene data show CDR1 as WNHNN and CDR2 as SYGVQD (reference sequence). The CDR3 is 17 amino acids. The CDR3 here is CASSPVTVRHTNQPQHF. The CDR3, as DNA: TGCGCCAGCAGCCCCGTTACGGTTCGACACACCAATCAGCCCCAGCATTTT.

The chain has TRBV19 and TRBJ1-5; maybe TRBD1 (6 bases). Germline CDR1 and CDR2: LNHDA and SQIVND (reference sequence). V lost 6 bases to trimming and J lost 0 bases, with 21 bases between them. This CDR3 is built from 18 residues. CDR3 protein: CASRGGAGSINSNQPQHF. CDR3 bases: TGTGCCAGTAGAGGGGGGGCAGGGAGCATCAATAGCAATCAGCCCCAGCATTTT.

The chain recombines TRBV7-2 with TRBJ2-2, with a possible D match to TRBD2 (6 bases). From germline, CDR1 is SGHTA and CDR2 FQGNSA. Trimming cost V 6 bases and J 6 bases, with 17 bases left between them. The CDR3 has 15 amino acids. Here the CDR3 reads CASSRTSTEAGELFF. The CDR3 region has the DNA TGTGCCAGCAGTCGAACTAGCACGGAGGCCGGGGAGCTGTTTTTT.

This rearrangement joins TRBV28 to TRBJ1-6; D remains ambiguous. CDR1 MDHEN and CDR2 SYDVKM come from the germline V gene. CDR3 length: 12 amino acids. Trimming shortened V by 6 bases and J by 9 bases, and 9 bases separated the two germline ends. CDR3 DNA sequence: TGTGCCAGCAGCCCCGGGTTTTCACCCCTCCACTTT. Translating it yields CASSPGFSPLHF.

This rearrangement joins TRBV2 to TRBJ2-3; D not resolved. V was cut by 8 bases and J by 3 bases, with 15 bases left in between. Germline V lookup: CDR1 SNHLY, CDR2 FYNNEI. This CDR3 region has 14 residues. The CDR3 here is CASLIPTGTDTQYF. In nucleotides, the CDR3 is TGTGCCAGCCTCATACCAACCGGGACAGATACGCAGTATTTT.

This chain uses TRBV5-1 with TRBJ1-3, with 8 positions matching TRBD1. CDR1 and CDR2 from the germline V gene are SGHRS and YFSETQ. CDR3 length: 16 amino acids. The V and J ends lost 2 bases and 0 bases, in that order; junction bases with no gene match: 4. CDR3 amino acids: CASSFLGQDSGNTIYF. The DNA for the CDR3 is TGCGCCAGCAGCTTCCTGGGACAGGACTCTGGAAACACCATATATTTT.

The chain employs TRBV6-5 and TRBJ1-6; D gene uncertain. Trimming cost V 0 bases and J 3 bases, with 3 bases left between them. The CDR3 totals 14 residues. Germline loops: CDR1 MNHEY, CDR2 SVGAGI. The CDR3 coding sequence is TGTGCCAGCAGTTACTCCAGCTATAATTCACCCCTCCACTTT. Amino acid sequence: CASSYSSYNSPLHF.

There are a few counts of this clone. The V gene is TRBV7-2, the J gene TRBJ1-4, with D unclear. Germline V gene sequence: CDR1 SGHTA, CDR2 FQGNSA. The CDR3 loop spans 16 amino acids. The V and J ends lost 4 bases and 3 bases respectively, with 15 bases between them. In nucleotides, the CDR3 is TGTGCCAGCAGCTACAACCCCTTCGGGGCTAATGAAAAACTGTTTTTT. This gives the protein CASSYNPFGANEKLFF. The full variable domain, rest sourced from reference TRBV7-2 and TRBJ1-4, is GAGVSQSPSNKVTEKGKDVELRCDPISGHTALYWYRQSLGQGLEFLIYFQGNSAPDKSGLPSDRFSAERTGGSVSTLTIQRTQQEDSAVYLCASSYNPFGANEKLFFGSGTQLSVL.

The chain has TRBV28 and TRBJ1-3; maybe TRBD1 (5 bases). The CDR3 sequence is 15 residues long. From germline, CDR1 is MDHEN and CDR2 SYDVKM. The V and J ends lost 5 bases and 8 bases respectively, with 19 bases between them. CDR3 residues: CASSGPRSGGYTIYF. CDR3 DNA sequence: TGTGCCAGCAGTGGACCCAGGAGTGGGGGGTACACCATATATTTT.